What follows are 29 T cell receptor beta chains derived from one specimen sequenced in a study of CD8+CD57+ T cells in acquired aplastic anemia. Profiles of TCR beta VDJ and CDR3 were generated from a genomic DNA template. TCRdb reprocessed the reads via MiXCR and lists one record per CDR3 protein. This table has approximately 99,000 distinct CDR3 sequences, 51% appearing once. Sequencing used sorted CD4+, CD8+, or CD8+CD57+ T cells (not recorded which) from PBMCs. These receptors all come from a human donor in good health, serving as a control.

The table lists this clonotype with a count of one. The chain recombines TRBV10-3 with TRBJ2-2; 9 positions match TRBD1. Germline trimming cut 10 bases from V and 4 bases from J; bases unmatched to any gene: 7. The CDR3 runs to 14 residues. From germline, CDR1 is ENHRY and CDR2 SYGVKD. The CDR3 DNA follows: TGTGCCAGCTCTGAGGACAGGGGCACCGGGGAGCTGTTTTTT. This translates into CASSEDRGTGELFF.

A note on this clonotype: A much larger clonotype is one base distant, so this may be a read error. The chain carries TRBV4-1 and TRBJ2-2; D may be TRBD2 (6 bases). The CDR3 is made up of 12 amino acids. Germline CDR1 is MGHRA and CDR2 is YSYEKL. CDR3 sequence (DNA): TGCGCCAGCAGCCAAGCTGGCGGGGAGCTGGTTTTT. It encodes CASSQAGGELVF.

The chain joins TRBV3-1 to TRBJ2-6; 9 bases map to TRBD1. Germline V CDR1 and CDR2: LGHDT, YNNKEL (reference sequence). Trimming cost V 0 bases and J 3 bases; bases outside gene matches: 6. This CDR3 region has 18 residues. The CDR3 DNA reads as TGTGCCAGCAGCCAAGATCTGGGACAGGGCTATGGGGCCAACGTCCTGACTTTC. Translating it yields CASSQDLGQGYGANVLTF.

This clonotype was counted many times. The genes are TRBV12-3 or TRBV12-4 and TRBJ2-7; D remains ambiguous. Trimming pared 6 bases from V and 0 bases from J, leaving 9 bases between. The CDR3 consists of 13 residues. CDR3 coding DNA: TGTGCCAGCAGCCTACAGATCTCCTACGAGCAGTACTTC. Its protein product is CASSLQISYEQYF.

This clonotype has at least ten counts. The genes are TRBV12-5 and TRBJ2-7; D gene uncertain. CDR3 size: 11 residues. Trimming removed 5 bases from V and 7 bases from J, with 9 bases in between. Germline V gives CDR1 LGHNT, CDR2 FRNRAP. Here the CDR3 reads CASGAVGEQYF. The CDR3 bases are TGTGCTAGTGGTGCTGTGGGGGAGCAGTACTTC.

This chain connects TRBV10-3 to TRBJ2-1, with D perhaps given as TRBD1 or TRBD2 (5 bases each). V dropped 6 bases and J dropped 6 bases, with 15 bases sitting between them. The CDR3 consists of 14 residues. Germline CDR1 reads ENHRY; CDR2 reads SYGVKD. The CDR3 coding sequence is TGTGCCATCAGACGAACGGGACCCACCAATGAGCAGTTCTTC. Encoded protein: CAIRRTGPTNEQFF.

The rearrangement uses TRBV25-1 and TRBJ2-7, with D unresolved. The CDR3 totals 15 residues. Germline V gene lookup returns CDR1 MGHDK and CDR2 SYGVNS. The germline V and J ends were trimmed by 2 bases and 5 bases, with 16 bases remaining between them. The CDR3 region is CASSEEAGLPDEQYF. DNA for the CDR3: TGTGCCAGCAGTGAAGAGGCAGGTCTACCGGACGAGCAGTACTTC.

There are many counts of this clonotype. The chain joins TRBV3-1 to TRBJ1-1, with D perhaps matching TRBD1 (6 bases). Trimming pared 2 bases from V and 11 bases from J, leaving 15 bases between. The CDR3 length is 13 residues. Germline CDR1 LGHDT, CDR2 YNNKEL (reference sequence). This chain's CDR3 is CASSQPLDRGAFF. In DNA form, the CDR3 reads TGTGCCAGCAGCCAACCCCTGGACAGAGGGGCTTTCTTT.

This clonotype was detected only once. The V gene is TRBV7-6, the J gene TRBJ1-1; D remains unclear. Trimming took 5 bases from V and 2 from J, leaving 12 bases between them. CDR3 length equals 14 residues. Germline V CDR1 and CDR2: SGHVS, FNYEAQ. The CDR3 DNA sequence: TGTGCCAGCAGCCTAAATCCACGCAACACTGAAGCTTTCTTT. Translation: CASSLNPRNTEAFF.

This clonotype was recorded once. V usage is TRBV6-2 or TRBV6-3 and J usage is TRBJ1-2; 8 bases fit TRBD1. V was clipped by 1 base and J by 2 bases; unmatched bases: 0. Looked up from germline, CDR1 is MNHEY and CDR2 is SVGEGT. The CDR3 contains 14 residues. CDR3 DNA sequence: TGTGCCAGCAGTTACTGGACAGGGAACTATGGCTACACCTTC. Protein product: CASSYWTGNYGYTF.

This clonotype appeared a few times. The chain recombines TRBV2 with TRBJ2-2; 9 positions agree with TRBD1. CDR1 and CDR2 from the germline V gene are SNHLY and FYNNEI. Losses at the gene ends were 7 bases for V and 5 bases for J; bases not matched to a gene: 5. The CDR3 consists of 14 residues. The chain's CDR3 is CASNGQGLTGELFF. In DNA form, the CDR3 reads TGTGCCAGCAACGGACAGGGGTTGACCGGGGAGCTGTTTTTT.

The chain carries TRBV6-5 and TRBJ1-6; 8 nucleotides line up with TRBD1. CDR1 is MNHEY and CDR2 is SVGAGI in the germline V gene. The CDR3 covers 15 residues. After removal of 0 bases from V and 8 bases from J, the junction contained 3 bases not matched to a gene. The CDR3 nucleotides read TGTGCCAGCAGTTACTCCGACAGGGGAGATTCACCCCTCCACTTT. It is translated as CASSYSDRGDSPLHF.

The chain joins TRBV2 to TRBJ1-2, with D unclear. Germline-derived CDR1 and CDR2 are SNHLY and FYNNEI. Between the trimmed V and J ends, which lost 6 bases and 5 bases, there was a span of 13 bases. CDR3 length: 13 amino acids. CDR3 residues: CASRGPEGYGYTF. The CDR3 nucleotides read TGTGCCAGCAGAGGTCCAGAAGGGTATGGCTACACCTTC.

This clonotype was recorded only once. CDR3: CATSDPGISYNEQFF. The CDR3 nucleotides read TGTGCCACCAGTGATCCAGGGATCTCCTACAATGAGCAGTTCTTC. The chain carries TRBV24-1 and TRBJ2-1, with D possibly being TRBD1 (5 bases). Between the trimmed V and J ends, which lost 3 bases and 0 bases, there was a span of 8 bases. This CDR3 has 15 amino acids. Germline CDR1 and CDR2: KGHDR and SFDVKD.

The sample holds many counts of this clonotype. Because it lacks the conserved phenylalanine or tryptophan at the end, this CDR3 is likely a read error. No DNA is shown, since the ends of the CDR3 on it are uncertain; the CDR3 is the one TCRdb lists. The CDR3 region is CASSFGSVL. The V and J genes are TRBV11-3 and TRBJ1-3. From germline, CDR1 is SGHNT and CDR2 YENEEA. The CDR3 is 9 amino acids long, termini counted.

This clonotype was counted once. Germline and junction disagree at one end, which may indicate a read error. The V call is TRBV7-7, the J call TRBJ1-1, with D perhaps TRBD1 (6 bases). CDR3 length: 12 amino acids. CDR1 is SSHAT, CDR2 FNYEAQ, per germline (reference sequence). CDR3 nucleotide sequence: TGTGCTAGCAGCAGGTTGCAGGGGGAAGCTTTCTTT. Translation gives CASSRLQGEAFF.

The rearrangement links TRBV7-9 to TRBJ1-1; D perhaps matches TRBD1 (5 bases). The CDR3 loop spans 12 amino acids. Looked up from germline, CDR1 is SEHNR and CDR2 is FQNEAQ (reference sequence). Between the trimmed V and J ends, which lost 9 bases and 5 bases, there was a span of 13 bases. CDR3 sequence: CASRRARTEAFF. Written as DNA, the CDR3 is TGTGCCAGTCGCAGGGCGCGAACTGAAGCTTTCTTT.

CDR3 region: CSARDGLDGETQYF. CDR3 nucleotides: TGCAGTGCTAGAGATGGTCTCGATGGGGAGACCCAGTACTTC. The chain recombines TRBV20-1 with TRBJ2-5; no firm D call. V shed 0 bases and J shed 5 bases, with 13 bases lying between them. There are 14 residues in the CDR3. Germline CDR1 and CDR2: DFQATT and SNEGSKA (reference sequence).

Ten or more counts support this clonotype. The V and J genes are TRBV12-3 or TRBV12-4 and TRBJ1-6; no firm D call. This CDR3 is 12 amino acids long. V was shortened by 2 bases and J by 10 bases, with 6 bases between the two germline ends. CDR3 loop: CASSLSRSPLHF. The DNA of the CDR3 is TGTGCCAGCAGTTTAAGTCGGTCACCCCTCCACTTT.

This clonotype was observed at least ten times. J is TRBJ2-6 and V is TRBV12-3 or TRBV12-4; D ambiguous. CDR3 size: 15 residues. Trimming stripped 7 bases from V and 2 bases from J, with 12 bases between. The CDR3 DNA follows: TGTGCCAGCACCCCACATGGGACTGGGGCCAACGTCCTGACTTTC. This encodes CASTPHGTGANVLTF.

The genes are TRBV2 and TRBJ1-2; no clear D gene. Germline CDR1 reads SNHLY; CDR2 reads FYNNEI. The CDR3 is 13 residues long. V gave up 2 bases and J gave up 2 bases, with 6 bases separating them. CDR3 in amino acids: CASSESRNYGYTF. In DNA, the CDR3 is TGTGCCAGCAGTGAATCCCGCAACTATGGCTACACCTTC.

The chain couples TRBV4-3 to TRBJ2-1; 10 positions agree with TRBD1. This CDR3 is 15 amino acids long. Germline V gene sequence: CDR1 LGHNA, CDR2 YSLEER. V dropped 3 bases and J dropped 6; count of bases not matched to a gene: 5. The CDR3, as DNA: TGCGCCAGCAGCCATGACAGGGGGCGCGTCAATGAGCAGTTCTTC. This codes for CASSHDRGRVNEQFF.

This clonotype was counted ten times or more. The V and J genes are TRBV7-9 and TRBJ2-2, with 8 bases identical to TRBD1. With V trimmed by 8 bases and J by 4 bases, 3 bases remained unmatched. The germline V gene encodes CDR1 SEHNR and CDR2 FQNEAQ (reference sequence). This CDR3 contains 13 residues. The CDR3 region has the DNA TGTGCCAGCTCACAGGGGGTCACCGGGGAGCTGTTTTTT. This codes for CASSQGVTGELFF.

This clonotype was detected only once. The chain uses TRBV10-3 and TRBJ1-5; a possible D gene is TRBD1 (5 bases). The CDR3 is 16 residues long. Germline CDR1 ENHRY, CDR2 SYGVKD. V lost 10 bases to trimming and J lost 0 bases, with 19 bases between them. For the CDR3, the DNA is TGTGCCACCGCACGCCTTTTAGGGGATAGCAATCAGCCCCAGCATTTT. Amino acid sequence: CATARLLGDSNQPQHF.

This chain joins TRBV29-1 and TRBJ1-1; no firm D call. The CDR3 spans 11 residues. CDR1 and CDR2 (germline): SQVTM, ANQGSEA. The ends were cut back, 2 bases at V and 4 bases at J, with 5 bases in the middle. CDR3 in amino acids: CSVERPTEAFF. CDR3 nucleotide sequence: TGCAGCGTTGAACGGCCCACTGAAGCTTTCTTT.

This chain joins TRBV2 and TRBJ2-5, with 9 positions matching TRBD2. The CDR3 length is 14 residues. With V trimmed by 8 bases and J by 4 bases, 8 bases remained unmatched. The germline V gene encodes CDR1 SNHLY and CDR2 FYNNEI. DNA of the CDR3: TGTGCCAGCGCCCTTAGCGGGAGTGCAGAGACCCAGTACTTC. Encoded protein: CASALSGSAETQYF.

The rearrangement uses TRBV15 and TRBJ2-7, with D hard to call. Between the trimmed V and J ends, which lost 0 bases and 3 bases, there was a span of 6 bases. The germline CDR1 and CDR2 sequences are LNHNV and YYDKDF (reference sequence). CDR3 length: 13 amino acids. Here the CDR3 reads CATSRDLVYEQYF. The CDR3 coding sequence is TGTGCCACCAGCAGAGATCTCGTCTACGAGCAGTACTTC.

The J gene is TRBJ2-3, the V gene TRBV2; no reliable D call. The CDR3 covers 13 residues. Trimming removed 6 bases at V and 0 bases at J, with 7 bases between. Germline lookup yields CDR1 SNHLY and CDR2 FYNNEI. CDR3 DNA: TGTGCCAGCAGAGCAGAGAGCACAGATACGCAGTATTTT. Its translation is CASRAESTDTQYF.

This rearrangement joins TRBV5-1 to TRBJ2-3; 9 bases agree with TRBD2. V gave up 2 bases and J gave up 1 base; unmatched junction bases: 5. Germline V gene lookup returns CDR1 SGHRS and CDR2 YFSETQ. The CDR3 is 16 residues long. The CDR3 reads CASSFMAGGGTDTQYF. For the CDR3, the DNA is TGCGCCAGCAGCTTTATGGCGGGGGGGGGCACAGATACGCAGTATTTT.